The rows below give T cell receptor beta chains drawn from one sample of a study of molecular identifiers for immune sequencing clone quantification. Via MiXCR, TCRdb re-called the PCR reads, giving one row per CDR3 protein. The sample has hundreds of thousands of distinct CDR3 sequences; about 25% are singletons. The sample was naive CD8+ T cells from blood, with Jurkat cell RNA spiked in. Source of these receptors: a human donor in good health. Some libraries in this study had Jurkat cell RNA spiked in. The CDR3 runs from the conserved cysteine through the conserved F or W. The D gene is left open where the match is weak. Size values are once, few and many counts, or a class for expanded clones, and some rows have none.

abundance	d_gene	v_gene	j_gene	CDR3aa	CDR3nt
-	TRBD1	TRBV7-9	TRBJ2-1	CASSLGGQGAIEQFF	TGTGCCAGCAGCTTAGGCGGACAGGGGGCAATAGAGCAGTTCTTC
few	TRBD2	TRBV20-1	TRBJ2-3	CSAIPLTSGNTDTQYF	TGCAGTGCTATTCCTTTGACTAGCGGGAACACAGATACGCAGTATTTT
-	-	TRBV4-3	TRBJ1-1	CASSQDLGYSTAAFF	TGCGCCAGCAGCCAAGATCTGGGGTATTCCACTGCGGCTTTCTTT
-	TRBD1	TRBV7-8	TRBJ1-5	CALGQGYRPQHF	TGTGCCCTGGGACAGGGGTACCGGCCCCAGCATTTT
many	-	TRBV4-1	TRBJ1-1	CASSPAEQPLITEAFF	TGCGCCAGCAGCCCCGCCGAACAGCCCCTAATAACTGAAGCTTTCTTT
-	-	TRBV18	TRBJ2-5	CASSPPGSKETQYF	TGTGCCAGCTCACCACCGGGGTCTAAGGAGACCCAGTACTTC
-	TRBD1	TRBV11-2	TRBJ1-1	CASSLVTGGLVNTEAFF	TGTGCCAGCAGCTTAGTGACAGGGGGACTTGTGAACACTGAAGCTTTCTTT
-	-	TRBV4-3	TRBJ1-2	CASSQDSNSNYGYTF	TGCGCCAGCAGCCAAGATTCGAATTCGAACTATGGCTACACCTTC
many	-	TRBV20-1	TRBJ2-5	CSAGDRDPQETQYF	TGCAGTGCTGGGGACCGAGACCCCCAAGAGACCCAGTACTTC
few	TRBD1	TRBV3-1	TRBJ2-4	CASSQHTGQDAKNIQYF	TGTGCCAGCAGCCAACACACGGGACAGGACGCCAAAAACATTCAGTACTTC
many	TRBD1	TRBV29-1	TRBJ1-1	CSVERAGGVTEAFF	TGCAGCGTTGAGAGGGCAGGGGGCGTCACTGAAGCTTTCTTT
-	-	TRBV5-1	TRBJ2-4	CASSYTGSDIQYF	TGCGCCAGCAGCTATACCGGGTCTGACATTCAGTACTTC
-	TRBD2	TRBV20-1	TRBJ2-5	CSAHTSGGETQYF	TGCAGTGCGCATACTAGCGGAGGGGAGACCCAGTACTTC
few	-	TRBV12-3/TRBV12-4	TRBJ1-4	CASSKQVGGEKLFF	TGTGCCAGCAGCAAACAGGTCGGCGGGGAAAAACTGTTTTTT
-	TRBD2	TRBV12-3/TRBV12-4	TRBJ2-3	CASSPSEGAGGQRDTQYF	TGTGCCAGCAGCCCAAGCGAGGGAGCGGGGGGTCAAAGGGATACGCAGTATTTT
many	TRBD2	TRBV6-5	TRBJ2-3	CASSFLTTAGDTDTQYF	TGTGCCAGCAGTTTCCTGACTACCGCGGGGGACACAGATACGCAGTATTTT